These 6 T cell receptor beta chains were all obtained from the same sample, sequenced in a study of regulatory T cells in long-lasting Graves disease. To make TCR beta libraries, researchers used iRepertoire HTBI primers and Arm-PCR of CDR3 regions. One entry per CDR3 protein results from TCRdb running MiXCR on the multiplex PCR reads. Of a few hundred thousand distinct CDR3 sequences listed, around 18% were seen once; the top ten hold 12% to 15%. Time point: newly diagnosed GD, antithyroid drugs for less than 3 months. PBMC RNA was the source of the TCR library. This sample also belongs to another study, concerning T cells in Graves' hyperthyroidism and ophthalmopathy.

Sequencing was performed on peripheral blood mononuclear cells (PBMCs), taken at new diagnosis, from a patient treated with antithyroid drugs. The receptors derive from a woman in her thirties with Graves disease.

The sample holds a few counts of this clonotype. V gene TRBV6-2 or TRBV6-3 combines with J gene TRBJ2-4; 7 bases match TRBD1. With 8 bases clipped from V and 5 bases from J, the junction kept 3 bases outside the gene matches. The CDR3 has 12 amino acids. From germline, CDR1 is MNHEY and CDR2 SVGEGT. The CDR3 loop is CASAGTENIQYF. The CDR3 bases are TGTGCCAGCGCCGGGACAGAAAACATTCAGTACTTC.

This clonotype showed up many times. The chain carries TRBV29-1 and TRBJ1-2; 8 nucleotides align to TRBD1. Germline CDR1 reads SQVTM; CDR2 reads ANQGSEA. The CDR3 spans 12 residues. V shed 8 bases, J shed 4 bases, and the junction held 6 bases outside the gene matches. CDR3 in DNA: TGCAGCACCGGACAGGGTAGCTATGGCTACACCTTC. This translates into CSTGQGSYGYTF.

This clonotype was seen more than once but under ten times. The rearrangement joins TRBV6-1 to TRBJ2-2, with D unclear. Deletions cut 4 bases from V and 5 bases from J, with 11 bases between. Germline lookup yields CDR1 MNHNS and CDR2 SASEGT. The CDR3 is 14 amino acids. CDR3: CASSGGGRTGELFF. The DNA of the CDR3 is TGTGCCAGCAGTGGGGGTGGCCGTACCGGGGAGCTGTTTTTT.

With regard to this clonotype: A far larger clone is one base from this, pointing to a likely read error. The CDR3 end shows no conserved phenylalanine or tryptophan, and so a read error is likely. The chain links TRBV20-1 to TRBJ2-1; D call uncertain. The assigned J gene may be wrong: the sequence end matches TRBJ2-5 better. Looked up from germline, CDR1 is DFQATT and CDR2 is SNEGSKA (reference sequence). The CDR3 is 13 amino acids. CDR3 protein: CSARIRLGETQYL. The DNA for the CDR3 is TGCAGTGCTAGAATTCGGCTTGGGGAGACCCAGTACCTC.

Many counts were recorded for this clonotype. The chain couples TRBV15 to TRBJ1-5; maybe TRBD1 (6 bases). The CDR3 is 15 residues long. V lost 0 bases to trimming and J lost 6 bases, with 12 bases between them. The V gene's germline CDR1 is LNHNV and CDR2 YYDKDF (reference sequence). CDR3 protein: CATSRDGGIGQPQHF. CDR3 in DNA: TGTGCCACCAGCAGAGATGGGGGCATTGGTCAGCCCCAGCATTTT.

This clonotype came up many times. CDR3 residues: CASMGTGGADYGYTF. CDR3 coding DNA: TGTGCCAGCATGGGGACAGGGGGCGCCGACTATGGCTACACCTTC. The chain joins TRBV2 to TRBJ1-2; 12 positions match TRBD1. After removal of 7 bases from V and 3 bases from J, the junction contained 6 bases not matched to a gene. The V gene's germline CDR1 is SNHLY and CDR2 FYNNEI. The CDR3 sequence is 15 residues long.